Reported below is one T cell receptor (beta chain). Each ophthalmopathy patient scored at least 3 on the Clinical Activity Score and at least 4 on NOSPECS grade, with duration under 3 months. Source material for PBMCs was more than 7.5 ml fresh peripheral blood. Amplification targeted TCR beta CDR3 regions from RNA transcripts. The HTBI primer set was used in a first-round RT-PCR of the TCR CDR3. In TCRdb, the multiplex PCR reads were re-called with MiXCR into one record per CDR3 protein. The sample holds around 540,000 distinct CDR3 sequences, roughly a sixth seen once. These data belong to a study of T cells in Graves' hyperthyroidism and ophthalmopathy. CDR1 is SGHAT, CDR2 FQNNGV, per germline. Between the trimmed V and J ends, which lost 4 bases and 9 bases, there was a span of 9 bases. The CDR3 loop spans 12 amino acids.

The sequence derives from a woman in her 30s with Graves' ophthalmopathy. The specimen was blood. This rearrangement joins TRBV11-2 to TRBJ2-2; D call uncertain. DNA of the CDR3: TGTGCCAGCAGCTCCGGACGATGGGAGCTGTTTTTT. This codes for CASSSGRWELFF. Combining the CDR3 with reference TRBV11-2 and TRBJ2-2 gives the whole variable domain EAGVAQSPRYKIIEKRQSVAFWCNPISGHATLYWYQQILGQGPKLLIQFQNNGVVDDSQLPKDRFSAERLKGVDSTLKIQPAKLEDSAVYLCASSSGRWELFFGEGSRLTVL.